Here is one T cell receptor beta chain with its context. The data derive from a study of blood T cell repertoires in COVID-19. V gave up 3 bases and J gave up 0 bases, with 11 bases separating them. The CDR3 is 15 amino acids. Germline values: CDR1 MNHEY, CDR2 SMNVEV (reference sequence). This table comes from immunoSEQ multiplex PCR, and its TCRdb copy is limited to in-frame clones, with some not included. In the table there are some 120,000 clones, 74% of which are singletons. The gene calls are TRBV27 and TRBJ1-1, with D possibly TRBD1 on 6 matching bases. The sample comprised peripheral blood. The clonotype was recovered from a man between 60 and 75 years old with acute or convalescent COVID-19. The CDR3 DNA reads TGTGCCAGCAGTTTGAGGGCAGGGGTGAACACTGAAGCTTTCTTT. This encodes CASSLRAGVNTEAFF.